The clone carrying this TCR beta chain showed up just a few times. Repertoires were generated with immunoSEQ multiplex PCR, while TCRdb's copy carries only in-frame clones and drops some. The table shows approximately 80,000 clones, with around 81% occurring only once. This specimen belongs to a study of blood T cell repertoires in COVID-19. The germline V gene encodes CDR1 SGHRS and CDR2 YFSETQ. Trimming took 4 bases from V and 2 from J; bases not matched to a gene: 4. CDR3 length: 17 residues. The material sequenced was peripheral blood. This TCR came from an elderly man with acute or convalescent COVID-19. The chain links TRBV5-1 to TRBJ2-1; 15 bases match TRBD2. The CDR3 here is CASSLGLAGGPYNEQFF. The DNA of the CDR3 is TGCGCCAGCAGCCTCGGACTAGCGGGAGGGCCCTACAATGAGCAGTTCTTC.